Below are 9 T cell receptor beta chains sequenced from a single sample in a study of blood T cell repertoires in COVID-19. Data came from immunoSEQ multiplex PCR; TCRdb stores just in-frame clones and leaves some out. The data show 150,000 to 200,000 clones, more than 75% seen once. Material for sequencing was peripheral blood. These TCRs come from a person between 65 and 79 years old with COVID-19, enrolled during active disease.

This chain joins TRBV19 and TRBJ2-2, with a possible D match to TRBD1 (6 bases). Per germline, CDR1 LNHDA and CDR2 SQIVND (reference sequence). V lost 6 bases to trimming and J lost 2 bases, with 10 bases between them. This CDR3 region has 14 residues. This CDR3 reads CASRVQGNTGELFF. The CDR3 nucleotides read TGTGCCAGTAGGGTACAGGGTAACACCGGGGAGCTGTTTTTT.

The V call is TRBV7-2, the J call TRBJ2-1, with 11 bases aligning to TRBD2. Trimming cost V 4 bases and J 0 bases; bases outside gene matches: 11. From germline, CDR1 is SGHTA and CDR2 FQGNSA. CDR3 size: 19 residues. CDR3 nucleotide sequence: TGTGCCAGCAGCTCTCAACTAGCGGGGGCCTTTAGCTCCTACAATGAGCAGTTCTTC. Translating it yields CASSSQLAGAFSSYNEQFF.

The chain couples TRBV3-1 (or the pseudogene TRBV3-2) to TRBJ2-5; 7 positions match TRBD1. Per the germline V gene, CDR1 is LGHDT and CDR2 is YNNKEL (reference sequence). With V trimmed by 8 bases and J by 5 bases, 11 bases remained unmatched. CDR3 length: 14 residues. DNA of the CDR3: TGTGCCAGCCTTAACAGGGGTTTAATGGAGACCCAGTACTTC. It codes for CASLNRGLMETQYF.

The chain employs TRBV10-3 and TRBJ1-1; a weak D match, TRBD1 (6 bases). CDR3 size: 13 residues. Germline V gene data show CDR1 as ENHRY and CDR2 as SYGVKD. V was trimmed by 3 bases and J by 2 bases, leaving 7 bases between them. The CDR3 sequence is CAISEQGNTEAFF. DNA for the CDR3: TGTGCCATCAGTGAACAGGGAAACACTGAAGCTTTCTTT.

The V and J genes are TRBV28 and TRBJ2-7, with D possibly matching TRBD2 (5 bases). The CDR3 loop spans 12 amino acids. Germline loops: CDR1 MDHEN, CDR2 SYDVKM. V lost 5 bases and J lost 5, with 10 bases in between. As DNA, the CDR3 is TGTGCCAGCAGTGAGGGAGTCCACGAGCAGTACTTC. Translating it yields CASSEGVHEQYF.

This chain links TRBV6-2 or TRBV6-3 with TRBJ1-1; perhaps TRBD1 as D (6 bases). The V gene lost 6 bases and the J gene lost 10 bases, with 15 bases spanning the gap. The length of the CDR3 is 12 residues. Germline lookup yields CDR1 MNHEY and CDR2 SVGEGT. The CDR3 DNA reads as TGTGCCAGCAGCCGTCAGGGGAGAGGAGCTTTCTTT. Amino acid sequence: CASSRQGRGAFF.

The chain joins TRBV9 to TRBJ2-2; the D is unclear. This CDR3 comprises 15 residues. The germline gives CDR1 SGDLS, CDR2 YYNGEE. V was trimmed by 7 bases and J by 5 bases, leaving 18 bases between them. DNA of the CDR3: TGTGCCAGCCAACCCCCGCCGGAGTCGACCGGGGAGCTGTTTTTT. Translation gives CASQPPPESTGELFF.

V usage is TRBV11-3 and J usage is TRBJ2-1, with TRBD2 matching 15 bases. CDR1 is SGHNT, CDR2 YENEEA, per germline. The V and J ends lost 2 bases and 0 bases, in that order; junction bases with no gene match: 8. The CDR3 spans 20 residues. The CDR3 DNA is TGTGCCAGCAGCTTAACGGATGGACTAGCGGGAGGGCCCTCCTACAATGAGCAGTTCTTC. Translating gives CASSLTDGLAGGPSYNEQFF.

CDR3 nucleotides: TGTGCCAGCAGCTTAGATCCCAACAGGGAAAGCTCCTACGAGCAGTACTTC. Residues: CASSLDPNRESSYEQYF. The chain couples TRBV7-6 to TRBJ2-7, with D perhaps TRBD1 (6 bases). The V gene lost 1 base and the J gene lost 0 bases, with 16 bases spanning the gap. Germline CDR1 SGHVS, CDR2 FNYEAQ. This CDR3 contains 17 residues.